The 20 T cell receptor beta chains reported below all come from one sample, sequenced in a study of T cell responses to AZD1222 COVID-19 vaccine. This table comes from immunoSEQ multiplex PCR, and its TCRdb copy is limited to in-frame clones, with some not included. The table lists some 67,000 clones, roughly four fifths of them singletons. The input for sequencing was peripheral blood, taken 28 days after the second AZD1222 dose. Every receptor here comes from an adult who received the AZD1222 COVID-19 vaccine.

Comments on this clone: Additional DNA sequences in this sample encode the identical CDR3. This chain links TRBV18 with TRBJ2-5; 7 nucleotides agree with TRBD2. CDR1 KGHSH and CDR2 LQKENI come from the germline V gene. The CDR3 loop spans 13 amino acids. The J segment lost 1 base and the V segment lost 4 bases, leaving 0 bases of the junction unmatched. The CDR3 is CASSRGGQETQYF. The CDR3 DNA is TGTGCCAGCTCACGGGGGGGCCAAGAGACCCAGTACTTC. Complete variable domain (other parts from reference TRBV18 and TRBJ2-5): NAGVMQNPRHLVRRRGQEARLRCSPMKGHSHVYWYRQLPEEGLKFMVYLQKENIIDESGMPKERFSAEFPKEGPSILRIQQVVRGDSAAYFCASSRGGQETQYFGPGTRLLVL.

The genes are TRBV7-9 and TRBJ1-2, with TRBD1 matching 7 bases. In germline, CDR1 is SEHNR, CDR2 FQNEAQ (reference sequence). V dropped 3 bases and J dropped 4; count of bases not matched to a gene: 5. CDR3 length: 14 residues. The DNA for the CDR3 is TGTGCCAGCAGCTTGTCAGGGGGATCCTATGGCTACACCTTC. Translated: CASSLSGGSYGYTF.

The chain links TRBV14 to TRBJ1-5; D not certain. The V end was cut by 1 base, the J end by 0 bases, with 4 bases between. This CDR3 region has 14 residues. Germline V gene data show CDR1 as SGHDN and CDR2 as FVKESK. The CDR3: CASSQVGSNQPQHF. In nucleotides, the CDR3 is TGTGCCAGCAGCCAAGTGGGTAGCAATCAGCCCCAGCATTTT.

The rearrangement joins TRBV6-5 to TRBJ1-5; TRBD1 might be the D (6 bases). The CDR3 is 13 residues long. Germline CDR1 reads MNHEY; CDR2 reads SVGAGI. V was clipped by 2 bases and J by 6 bases, with 8 bases between them. In nucleotides, the CDR3 is TGTGCCAGCAGTTACAACAGGGCTCAGCCCCAGCATTTT. Protein: CASSYNRAQPQHF.

V gene TRBV2 combines with J gene TRBJ2-7; TRBD2 matches at 7 bases. The CDR3 runs 14 residues. Germline V gene sequence: CDR1 SNHLY, CDR2 FYNNEI. Germline trimming cut 5 bases from V and 2 bases from J; bases unmatched to any gene: 6. CDR3 DNA: TGTGCCAGCAGTCCCGGACGGGGGGCCTACGAGCAGTACTTC. This translates into CASSPGRGAYEQYF.

The chain carries TRBV6-2 or TRBV6-3 and TRBJ1-5; D uncertain. The CDR3 runs to 15 residues. Germline lookup yields CDR1 MNHEY and CDR2 SVGEGT. V dropped 5 bases and J dropped 0 bases, with 11 bases sitting between them. The CDR3 here is CASSLTLYSNQPQHF. CDR3 in DNA: TGTGCCAGCAGTCTGACACTATATAGCAATCAGCCCCAGCATTTT.

The V call is TRBV27, the J call TRBJ1-6; no definite D call. The CDR3 has 12 amino acids. With 6 bases removed from V and 11 bases from J, the gap between germline ends came to 11 bases. The germline CDR1 and CDR2 sequences are MNHEY and SMNVEV (reference sequence). This CDR3 is CASRGSGAPLHF. CDR3 sequence (DNA): TGTGCCAGCAGGGGATCGGGTGCACCCCTCCACTTT.

The V and J genes are TRBV11-3 and TRBJ2-1; TRBD2 agrees at 9 bases. The germline CDR1 and CDR2 sequences are SGHNT and YENEEA. The CDR3 has 17 amino acids. V lost 1 base, J lost 0 bases, and 4 bases stayed unmatched. CDR3 region: CASSLGTSAFSYNEQFF. CDR3 sequence (DNA): TGTGCCAGCAGCTTAGGGACTAGCGCCTTCTCCTACAATGAGCAGTTCTTC.

V is TRBV29-1 and J is TRBJ2-3; 7 bases match TRBD2. The trim removed 6 bases at V and 6 bases at J, leaving 3 bases unmatched. The CDR3 has 11 residues. Germline V gene sequence: CDR1 SQVTM, CDR2 ANQGSEA. The CDR3 DNA follows: TGCAGCGTCCCACTAGCGGATACGCAGTATTTT. Residues: CSVPLADTQYF.

The J gene is TRBJ1-6, the V gene TRBV5-1; D is undetermined. CDR3 length: 16 residues. Trimming removed 0 bases at V and 5 bases at J, with 12 bases between. Germline V gene lookup returns CDR1 SGHRS and CDR2 YFSETQ. The CDR3 protein is CASSLVRPGNNSPLHF. The CDR3 bases are TGCGCCAGCAGCTTGGTCCGCCCCGGGAATAATTCACCCCTCCACTTT.

This clone has just a few counts. V and J are TRBV27 and TRBJ1-4; a possible D gene is TRBD1 (6 bases). CDR1 is MNHEY, CDR2 SMNVEV, per germline (reference sequence). The CDR3 loop spans 14 amino acids. Trimming removed 2 bases from V and 7 bases from J, with 11 bases in between. CDR3 nucleotide sequence: TGTGCCAGCAGTTTAAACAGGGAACCTGAAAAACTGTTTTTT. Amino acids: CASSLNREPEKLFF. The variable domain in full, completed from reference TRBV27 and TRBJ1-4, reads EAQVTQNPRYLITVTGKKLTVTCSQNMNHEYMSWYRQDPGLGLRQIYYSMNVEVTDKGDVPEGYKVSRKEKRNFPLILESPSPNQTSLYFCASSLNREPEKLFFGSGTQLSVL.

J is TRBJ1-5 and V is TRBV19; D remains ambiguous. Trimming took off 3 bases at V and 2 bases at J, with 11 bases between the two ends. The CDR3 has 15 residues. Germline CDR1 is LNHDA and CDR2 is SQIVND (reference sequence). DNA for the CDR3: TGTGCCAGTAGTATCAGGTGGACGGGCAATCAGCCCCAGCATTTT. Its translation is CASSIRWTGNQPQHF.

The genes are TRBV4-2 and TRBJ1-2; the D is unclear. V shed 1 base and J shed 4 bases, with 13 bases lying between them. The CDR3 contains 15 residues. CDR1 is LGHNA, CDR2 YNFKEQ, per germline. CDR3 residues: CASSQGFKRSYGYTF. DNA for the CDR3: TGTGCCAGCAGCCAAGGCTTCAAAAGAAGCTATGGCTACACCTTC.

The V gene is TRBV29-1, the J gene TRBJ2-7; D may correspond to TRBD1 or TRBD2 (5 bases each). CDR1 is SQVTM and CDR2 is ANQGSEA in the germline V gene. This CDR3 is 13 amino acids long. Trimming left V 6 bases short and J 2 bases short, with 14 bases between. DNA for the CDR3: TGCAGCGTGGGGGAGACCATGACCTACGAGCAGTACTTC. Residues: CSVGETMTYEQYF.

The genes are TRBV6-2 or TRBV6-3 and TRBJ2-6; D is unclear. The CDR3 spans 15 residues. CDR1 is MNHEY, CDR2 SVGEGT, per germline. Trimming removed 3 bases at V and 2 bases at J, with 8 bases between. CDR3 nucleotides: TGTGCCAGCAGTTATGAGGATGCTGGGGCCAACGTCCTGACTTTC. Translating gives CASSYEDAGANVLTF.

The chain employs TRBV7-9 and TRBJ1-2; D is perhaps TRBD1 (5 bases). Trimming took 1 base from V and 7 from J, leaving 7 bases between them. Germline CDR1 SEHNR, CDR2 FQNEAQ (reference sequence). The CDR3 totals 12 residues. This chain's CDR3 is CASSLGQGGYTF. The DNA for the CDR3 is TGTGCCAGCAGCTTAGGTCAGGGTGGCTACACCTTC. Based on the CDR3 plus reference TRBV7-9 and TRBJ1-2, the full variable domain is DTGVSQNPRHKITKRGQNVTFRCDPISEHNRLYWYRQTLGQGPEFLTYFQNEAQLEKSRLLSDRFSAERPKGSFSTLEIQRTEQGDSAMYLCASSLGQGGYTFGSGTRLTVV.

Here the CDR3 DNA reads TGTGCCAGCAGTGAAATCGCGGAGACCCAGTACTTC. Amino acid sequence: CASSEIAETQYF. The chain carries TRBV2 and TRBJ2-5; D is uncertain. The CDR3 length is 12 residues. The V gene's germline CDR1 is SNHLY and CDR2 FYNNEI. V lost 2 bases and J lost 5, with 6 bases in between.

The chain employs TRBV30 and TRBJ1-5; the D is unclear. The CDR3 consists of 14 residues. The V and J ends lost 2 bases and 6 bases respectively, with 14 bases between them. The germline V gene encodes CDR1 GTSNPN and CDR2 SVGIG (reference sequence). The CDR3, as DNA: TGTGCCTGGAGTCGGACCCCCGGAGGTCAGCCCCAGCATTTT. Protein product: CAWSRTPGGQPQHF.

V usage is TRBV30 and J usage is TRBJ1-5; the D is unclear. Trimming cost V 2 bases and J 4 bases, with 15 bases left between them. The CDR3 is made up of 15 amino acids. Germline CDR1 reads GTSNPN; CDR2 reads SVGIG (reference sequence). The CDR3: CAWSLGRRENQPQHF. The CDR3 bases are TGTGCCTGGAGTTTGGGTCGACGGGAGAATCAGCCCCAGCATTTT.

Worth noting for this clone: Germline is not matched at one junction end, which may reflect a read error. The chain joins TRBV27 to TRBJ2-6; D is uncertain. The CDR3 is made up of 15 amino acids. Germline V gene data show CDR1 as MNHEY and CDR2 as SMNVEV (reference sequence). CDR3 residues: CASTLTASGANVLTF. The CDR3 bases are TGTGCCAGCACTTTAACAGCCTCTGGGGCCAACGTCCTGACTTTC. The full variable domain, in which reference TRBV27 and TRBJ2-6 provide the parts outside the CDR3, is EAQVTQNPRYLITVTGKKLTVTCSQNMNHEYMSWYRQDPGLGLRQIYYSMNVEVTDKGDVPEGYKVSRKEKRNFPLILESPSPNQTSLYFCASTLTASGANVLTFGAGSRLTVL.